The 10 T cell receptor beta chains presented below share a single source sample, sequenced in a study of vaccination effects on CD4 cells after COVID-19. These receptors' targets are unknown. Antigen-specific CD4+ T cells expanded by the ViraFEST assay with viral peptide pools were then sequenced. The culture ran for approximately 11 days before CD4+ T cells were isolated. Vaccinees lacked prior SARS-CoV-2 infection and tested negative for nucleocapsid antibodies. Produced via immunoSEQ multiplex PCR; TCRdb's table is partial and in-frame only. Seen here are 50,000 to 65,000 clones, 79% observed once, and the top ten hold approximately 6%. Sample: CD4+ T cells from PBMCs cultured with HCoV-OC43 spike peptides, taken before COVID-19 vaccination. Regarding subset: HCoV-OC43 spike overlapping peptide pool stimulation. The source is a human donor who received a COVID-19 vaccine.

The chain recombines TRBV3-1 (or the pseudogene TRBV3-2) with TRBJ1-4, with 10 bases identical to TRBD1. This CDR3 region has 15 residues. Unmatched junction bases numbered 4, after V lost 1 base and J lost 8 bases. The germline V gene has CDR1 LGHDT and CDR2 YNNKEL (reference sequence). CDR3 DNA sequence: TGTGCCAGCAGCCAAGGACAGGGGGCCCGGGAAAAACTGTTTTTT. Its protein product is CASSQGQGAREKLFF.

V is TRBV27 and J is TRBJ2-3; D call uncertain. V was trimmed by 6 bases and J by 5 bases, leaving 12 bases between them. CDR3 length: 13 amino acids. Germline assignment: CDR1 MNHEY and CDR2 SMNVEV (reference sequence). As DNA, the CDR3 is TGTGCCAGCAGGCCCTTTAACGGAGATACGCAGTATTTT. Translation: CASRPFNGDTQYF.

This chain joins TRBV7-2 and TRBJ1-1; 7 bases line up with TRBD1. V gave up 4 bases and J gave up 0 bases; unmatched junction bases: 5. The length of the CDR3 is 15 residues. Per the germline V gene, CDR1 is SGHTA and CDR2 is FQGNSA. The CDR3 DNA is TGTGCCAGCAGCTCCCAGGGACAGATGAACACTGAAGCTTTCTTT. It specifies CASSSQGQMNTEAFF.

The chain couples TRBV7-4 to TRBJ2-3; 9 nucleotides line up with TRBD1. J gave up 4 bases and V 9 bases, and 11 bases lay outside the gene matches. Germline values: CDR1 SGHVT, CDR2 SQSDAQ. The CDR3 runs 15 residues. The CDR3 DNA is TGTGCCAGTGCCACTTACAGGGGGCCGGCAGATACGCAGTATTTT. Encoded protein: CASATYRGPADTQYF.

V usage is TRBV2 and J usage is TRBJ1-4; D not resolved. V gave up 9 bases and J gave up 8 bases, with 16 bases separating them. Germline V gives CDR1 SNHLY, CDR2 FYNNEI. The CDR3 length is 13 residues. The CDR3 DNA is TGTGCCAGTATAGAGCGGTGGGAGGAAAAACTGTTTTTT. It codes for CASIERWEEKLFF.

This clone turned up a few times. V gene TRBV7-8 combines with J gene TRBJ1-3, with no clear D. The CDR3 is made up of 12 amino acids. Trimming left V 2 bases short and J 5 bases short, with 4 bases between. Germline V gene sequence: CDR1 SGHVS, CDR2 FQNEAQ. CDR3 sequence reads: CASSLTRNTIYF. The CDR3 DNA reads as TGTGCCAGCAGCTTAACCCGAAACACCATATATTTT. Filled out from reference TRBV7-8 and TRBJ1-3, the complete variable domain reads GAGVSQSPRYKVAKRGQDVALRCDPISGHVSLFWYQQALGQGPEFLTYFQNEAQLDKSGLPSDRFFAERPEGSVSTLKIQRTQQEDSAVYLCASSLTRNTIYFGEGSWLTVV.

The chain carries TRBV12-3 or TRBV12-4 and TRBJ2-3; D gene ambiguous. V was shortened by 7 bases and J by 4 bases, with 9 bases between the two germline ends. The CDR3 is 12 residues long. The DNA of the CDR3 is TGTGCCAGCACTAAGTTGGCAGATACGCAGTATTTT. Its translation: CASTKLADTQYF.

V is TRBV6-4 and J is TRBJ1-5, with TRBD1 identical over 8 bases. The V and J ends lost 3 bases and 11 bases, in that order; junction bases with no gene match: 6. The germline gives CDR1 MRHNA, CDR2 SNTAGT. This CDR3 has 13 residues. The CDR3 DNA reads as TGTGCCAGCAGTGAACAGGGGGGTAGGACCCAGCATTTT. Translation gives CASSEQGGRTQHF.

The V gene is TRBV27, the J gene TRBJ1-2; perhaps TRBD1 as D (5 bases). CDR3 length: 13 residues. CDR1 MNHEY and CDR2 SMNVEV come from the germline V gene (reference sequence). Trimming cost V 3 bases and J 8 bases, with 13 bases left between them. CDR3 coding DNA: TGTGCCAGCAGTTTCCTAGGGGTAGGCGGCTACACCTTC. Translation gives CASSFLGVGGYTF.

The chain combines TRBV19 with TRBJ1-1; D might be TRBD1 (6 bases). This CDR3 has 15 amino acids. The germline V gene encodes CDR1 LNHDA and CDR2 SQIVND (reference sequence). V lost 1 base, J lost 8 bases, and 17 bases lay in between. CDR3 coding DNA: TGTGCCAGTAGTATAGGGACAGCCCGGGGGTCCGAAGCTTTCTTT. It is translated as CASSIGTARGSEAFF. The complete variable domain, with remaining parts taken from reference TRBV19 and TRBJ1-1, reads DGGITQSPKYLFRKEGQNVTLSCEQNLNHDAMYWYRQDPGQGLRLIYYSQIVNDFQKGDIAEGYSVSREKKESFPLTVTSAQKNPTAFYLCASSIGTARGSEAFFGQGTRLTVV.